Below, 20 T cell receptor beta chains from the same sample are listed, as sequenced in a study of vaccination and CD4 T cells after COVID-19. No cognate antigen is known for these TCRs. CD4+ T cells that had been cultured provided DNA sequenced with the Oncomine TCR Beta short-read assay. TCRdb redid the calling of the PCR reads with MiXCR, one entry per CDR3 protein. This table holds some 9,500 distinct CDR3 sequences, about half found once. Noted treatment: approximately 10-day PBMC culture with coronavirus spike peptide pools or control peptides (ViraFEST assay). The sample was CD4+ T cells from blood, cultured in vitro. Receptor source: a human donor who had recovered from COVID-19.

The chain is built from TRBV4-2 and TRBJ1-2; D is possibly TRBD1 (5 bases). The CDR3 length is 16 residues. V shed 5 bases and J shed 5 bases, with 21 bases lying between them. The germline CDR1 and CDR2 sequences are LGHNA and YNFKEQ. CDR3 in amino acids: CASSSGPPQWKYGYTF. The CDR3 DNA sequence: TGTGCCAGCAGCTCGGGGCCGCCCCAATGGAAGTATGGCTACACCTTC.

This clonotype was observed a few times. This chain joins TRBV10-3 and TRBJ1-6; D not certain. Trimming took off 3 bases at V and 0 bases at J, with 9 bases between the two ends. The CDR3 consists of 16 residues. Per germline, CDR1 ENHRY and CDR2 SYGVKD. The CDR3 protein is CAISDPVGSYNSPLHF. DNA for the CDR3: TGTGCCATCAGTGACCCCGTTGGCTCCTATAATTCACCCCTCCACTTT.

The rearrangement joins TRBV11-2 to TRBJ2-1; 7 bases map to TRBD2. Germline trimming cut 8 bases from V and 5 bases from J; bases unmatched to any gene: 15. This CDR3 spans 16 amino acids. CDR1 SGHAT and CDR2 FQNNGV come from the germline V gene. CDR3 nucleotides: TGTGCCAGCGTGATGTTGCGGGGGAGCCTCGACAATGAGCAGTTCTTC. It encodes CASVMLRGSLDNEQFF.

The sample holds one count of this clonotype. V gene TRBV27 combines with J gene TRBJ1-3, with D perhaps matching TRBD1 (5 bases). The CDR3 length is 18 residues. CDR1 and CDR2 from the germline V gene are MNHEY and SMNVEV (reference sequence). V lost 2 bases, J lost 0 bases, and 17 bases lay in between. CDR3 sequence reads: CASSLRRSGPTSGNTIYF. The DNA of the CDR3 is TGTGCCAGCAGTTTAAGGAGGTCAGGGCCCACCTCTGGAAACACCATATATTTT.

The chain combines TRBV5-1 with TRBJ2-5, with D tentatively TRBD2 (5 bases). Germline-derived CDR1 and CDR2 are SGHRS and YFSETQ. The CDR3 covers 13 residues. V lost 4 bases and J 5 bases, leaving 12 bases between the germline ends. The CDR3 loop is CASSLSREETQYF. In DNA, the CDR3 is TGCGCCAGCAGCCTCTCGAGGGAGGAGACCCAGTACTTC.

The chain joins TRBV10-3 to TRBJ2-6; D gene unclear. V lost 9 bases, J lost 3 bases, and 9 bases lay in between. Germline CDR1 and CDR2: ENHRY and SYGVKD. CDR3 size: 13 residues. The CDR3 coding sequence is TGTGCCATGGCTAAGGATGGGGCCAACGTCCTGACTTTC. This translates into CAMAKDGANVLTF.

This clonotype was observed a few times. The CDR3 region has the DNA TGTGCCAGCAGCGGGCAGGGGCACACCGGGGAGCTGTTTTTT. Protein: CASSGQGHTGELFF. The chain recombines TRBV2 with TRBJ2-2, with D perhaps matching TRBD1 (6 bases). With 6 bases removed from V and 3 bases from J, the gap between germline ends came to 11 bases. The germline V gene encodes CDR1 SNHLY and CDR2 FYNNEI. The CDR3 totals 14 residues.

V is TRBV10-3 and J is TRBJ1-2; 7 nucleotides line up with TRBD1. The germline V gene encodes CDR1 ENHRY and CDR2 SYGVKD. CDR3 length equals 13 residues. With V trimmed by 5 bases and J by 4 bases, 4 bases remained unmatched. As DNA, the CDR3 is TGTGCCATCAGTAAGGGGGCGAGCTATGGCTACACCTTC. It translates to CAISKGASYGYTF.

The table lists this clonotype with a few counts. The chain combines TRBV30 with TRBJ1-4; D uncertain. This CDR3 spans 12 amino acids. Germline V gene data show CDR1 as GTSNPN and CDR2 as SVGIG (reference sequence). The V end lost 0 bases, the J end lost 5 bases, and 4 bases lay between the germline ends. In nucleotides, the CDR3 is TGTGCCTGGAGTGTAACCAATGAAAAACTGTTTTTT. This gives the protein CAWSVTNEKLFF. Complete variable domain (other parts from reference TRBV30 and TRBJ1-4): SQTIHQWPATLVQPVGSPLSLECTVEGTSNPNLYWYRQAAGRGLQLLFYSVGIGQISSEVPQNLSASRPQDRQFILSSKKLLLSDSGFYLCAWSVTNEKLFFGSGTQLSVL.

This clonotype has more than one count but fewer than ten. This chain uses TRBV15 with TRBJ2-3, with D perhaps matching TRBD1 or TRBD2 (6 bases each). This CDR3 comprises 14 residues. Trimming pared 0 bases from V and 10 bases from J, leaving 14 bases between. Germline CDR1 reads LNHNV; CDR2 reads YYDKDF (reference sequence). The CDR3 DNA reads as TGTGCCACCAGCAGAGATCACGGGGGCGGTGCGCAGTATTTT. Residues: CATSRDHGGGAQYF.

There are a few counts of this clonotype. V gene TRBV20-1 combines with J gene TRBJ2-3; 12 positions match TRBD2. Germline assignment: CDR1 DFQATT and CDR2 SNEGSKA (reference sequence). V was clipped by 7 bases and J by 2 bases; unmatched bases: 4. The CDR3 covers 14 residues. CDR3 nucleotides: TGCAGTGGCCGGACTAGCGGGGCCACAGATACGCAGTATTTT. As protein: CSGRTSGATDTQYF.

A remark on this clonotype: A much larger clone is a single base away; this may be a read error. The rearrangement joins TRBV7-2 to TRBJ2-3; 8 bases match TRBD1. With 5 bases clipped from V and 7 bases from J, the junction kept 11 bases outside the gene matches. Germline lookup yields CDR1 SGHTA and CDR2 FQGNSA. The CDR3 totals 15 residues. Written as DNA, the CDR3 is TGTGCCAGCAGCGACGGACAGGGACGAACAAATACGCAGTATTTT. Its protein product is CASSDGQGRTNTQYF.

The rearrangement uses TRBV7-8 and TRBJ1-6, with 8 bases lining up with TRBD1. The CDR3 runs 15 residues. Looked up from germline, CDR1 is SGHVS and CDR2 is FQNEAQ. V gave up 5 bases and J gave up 6 bases; unmatched junction bases: 6. The CDR3 reads CASSLGQGSNSPLHF. CDR3 in DNA: TGTGCCAGCAGCCTCGGACAGGGAAGTAATTCACCCCTCCACTTT.

This clonotype was picked up a small number of times. The rearrangement uses TRBV6-2 or TRBV6-3 and TRBJ1-5, with no clear D. Germline CDR1 and CDR2: MNHEY and SVGEGT. V lost 9 bases to trimming and J lost 5 bases, with 14 bases between them. The CDR3 runs to 13 residues. The CDR3 DNA sequence: TGTGCCAGTACACCGTTCGGGGATCAGCCCCAGCATTTT. Protein: CASTPFGDQPQHF.

The rearrangement uses TRBV7-2 and TRBJ1-3; D call uncertain. The germline CDR1 and CDR2 sequences are SGHTA and FQGNSA. The CDR3 covers 16 residues. The ends were cut back, 5 bases at V and 0 bases at J, with 14 bases in the middle. The CDR3 sequence is CASSTPVSGSGNTIYF. The DNA for the CDR3 is TGTGCCAGCAGCACCCCGGTATCCGGCTCTGGAAACACCATATATTTT.

The CDR3 here is CAWSVPGRVFNEQYF. Written as DNA, the CDR3 is TGTGCCTGGAGTGTACCGGGGAGGGTTTTCAACGAGCAGTACTTC. The chain couples TRBV30 to TRBJ2-7; 7 bases are shared with TRBD2. The CDR3 runs to 15 residues. Looked up from germline, CDR1 is GTSNPN and CDR2 is SVGIG (reference sequence). With 0 bases clipped from V and 5 bases from J, the junction kept 10 bases outside the gene matches.

The gene calls are TRBV6-5 and TRBJ2-5; the match to TRBD2 covers 7 bases. V trimming: 0 bases; J trimming: 2 bases; junction bases outside the gene matches: 3. The CDR3 runs 15 residues. Germline V lookup: CDR1 MNHEY, CDR2 SVGAGI. This CDR3 reads CASSYSLGGQETQYF. Written as DNA, the CDR3 is TGTGCCAGCAGTTACTCGCTCGGGGGGCAAGAGACCCAGTACTTC.

The genes are TRBV19 and TRBJ2-1, with D perhaps TRBD2 (6 bases). V lost 2 bases and J lost 8, with 25 bases in between. The germline V gene encodes CDR1 LNHDA and CDR2 SQIVND (reference sequence). The CDR3 is made up of 18 amino acids. CDR3 in DNA: TGTGCCAGTAGTATACTCTCCTCTCGGGACTCCCCCAGGCATGAGCAGTTCTTC. Protein sequence: CASSILSSRDSPRHEQFF.

As regards this clonotype: One end of the junction does not line up with germline, which may come from a read error. The genes are TRBV5-4 and TRBJ1-2, with TRBD1 matching over 11 bases. The CDR3 totals 16 residues. CDR1 is SGHNT and CDR2 is YYREEE in the germline V gene (reference sequence). CDR3 coding DNA: TGTACCAGCAGCCCCGAGAGGACAGGGGGCGGCTATGGCTACACCTTC. Protein sequence: CTSSPERTGGGYGYTF. Full variable domain (remainder filled in from reference TRBV5-4 and TRBJ1-2): ETGVTQSPTHLIKTRGQQVTLRCSSQSGHNTVSWYQQALGQGPQFIFQYYREEENGRGNFPPRFSGLQFPNYSSELNVNALELDDSALYLCTSSPERTGGGYGYTFGSGTRLTVV.

The chain has TRBV29-1 and TRBJ1-5; 9 nucleotides line up with TRBD1. The CDR3 consists of 13 residues. Germline trimming cut 5 bases from V and 5 bases from J; bases unmatched to any gene: 4. Germline V gene data show CDR1 as SQVTM and CDR2 as ANQGSEA. In nucleotides, the CDR3 is TGCAGCGTTAGGGACAGGGCTTATCAGCCCCAGCATTTT. Translation gives CSVRDRAYQPQHF.